Reported below is one T cell receptor beta chain. No antigen is known for it. Generated by immunoSEQ multiplex PCR, the TCRdb table keeps only in-frame clones and is missing some. The data hold roughly 98,000 clones, with approximately 80% observed a single time. The data are from a study of radiotherapy plus CTLA-4 blockade in lung cancer. About the study: Around 18% of enrolled patients responded objectively, and approximately 30% had disease control.

Losses at the gene ends were 3 bases for V and 6 bases for J; bases not matched to a gene: 3. This CDR3 has 14 amino acids. Germline lookup yields CDR1 SGHAT and CDR2 FQNNGV. Broader study findings: Peripheral blood showed expansion of tumor-derived TCR clones after radiotherapy and ipilimumab.

The sequence came from a human donor with non-small cell lung cancer that progressed on radiotherapy plus ipilimumab. The source was peripheral blood, collected from a patient treated with radiotherapy plus ipilimumab. This chain links TRBV11-2 with TRBJ1-4, with TRBD1 matching 8 bases. The CDR3 DNA reads as TGTGCCAGCAGCTTTGGACAGGGTCATGAAAAACTGTTTTTT. Translating gives CASSFGQGHEKLFF.